This T cell receptor (beta chain) was retrieved from a study of spatial heterogeneity in lung cancer (dated by TCRdb to 2018 to 2020). At the level of the whole study: Beta-chain transcripts were consistently detected in greater numbers than alpha-chain transcripts, which likely reflected higher beta-chain transcript abundance. In the raw uncorrected reads, each unique combination of TCR and UMI appeared on average more than ten times. TCR alpha and beta repertoires were quantitatively compared across multiple tumor regions, matched nontumor lung and blood in non-small cell lung cancer. Nonsynonymous mutation counts, determined by whole-exome sequencing of tumor tissue, were related to TCR repertoire features. Both alpha and beta chains were TCR-sequenced in samples taken at surgery, namely 220 tumor regions, roughly 64 matched nontumor lung samples and 45 to 60 PBMC samples.

This clonotype was observed at least ten times. No cognate antigen has been identified for it. The input lacks base qualities; no much larger clone sits a single base away. Library preparation employed 5' RACE. Instrument on record: NextSeq 500. To allow correction of PCR and sequencing errors, the TCR library protocol tagged every TCR cDNA molecule with a unique molecular identifier. Turning to the authors' computational methods: TCR identification, UMI-based error correction and CDR3 extraction were all carried out with Decombinator tools. TCRs above a frequency of 2 per 1,000, corresponding to the top 1% of the tumor frequency distribution, were defined as expanded. Each repertoire was subsampled 100 times to 5,000 TCRs, after which Renyi diversity was computed with the R vegan package. To build CDR3 similarity networks, amino acid triplet string-kernel similarity was used, and CDR3s were connected when their pairwise similarity was above 0.82. Through fastp at Q25 and MiXCR, TCRdb rebuilt clones from the public reads, retaining in-frame beta chains. Each CDR3 protein appears once, grouped with its most common genes and DNA. The V and J calls were determined by TCRdb, not by the authors. The sample contains more than 50,000 distinct CDR3 sequences, over 5.5% of them found a single time. About 3.1% of the sample comes from the top ten.

Study-wide findings and limitations: Confirming at a functional level the hypothesis that regional TCRs recognize regional mutations was considered to require additional single-cell paired TCR alpha and beta sequencing. Ubiquitous expanded tumor TCRs were detected in blood more often at tumor resection than at routine follow-up.

The CDR3 covers 15 residues, taking in both the cysteine and the phenylalanine. CDR3 DNA is the only sequence kept; it has 45 bases, read in frame from the first base. V is reduced by 0 bases and J by 0 bases, leaving a spacing of 8 bases between them. Per the germline V gene, MDHEN is the CDR1 and SYDVKM is the CDR2. The time point label, read with the paper, signifies: sample taken at primary tumor resection. Whole RNA extracted from tumor and nontumor lung tissue, or from cryopreserved PBMC samples, was used for TCR sequencing without cell sorting. Samples were obtained from approximately 76 patients with early-stage, untreated non-small cell lung cancer from the lung TRACERx cohort. Only patients with enough RNA available from two or more tumor regions were chosen for TCR sequencing.

This sequence originates from a female donor with early-stage non-small cell lung cancer. The source was PBMCs, collected at surgery. The chain is made from TRBV28 and TRBJ1-1, with the D segment identity uncertain. At the DNA level, the sequence is TGTGCCAGCAGTTTATGGTTGCCGGTGAACACTGAAGCTTTCTTT. This gives the protein CASSLWLPVNTEAFF.